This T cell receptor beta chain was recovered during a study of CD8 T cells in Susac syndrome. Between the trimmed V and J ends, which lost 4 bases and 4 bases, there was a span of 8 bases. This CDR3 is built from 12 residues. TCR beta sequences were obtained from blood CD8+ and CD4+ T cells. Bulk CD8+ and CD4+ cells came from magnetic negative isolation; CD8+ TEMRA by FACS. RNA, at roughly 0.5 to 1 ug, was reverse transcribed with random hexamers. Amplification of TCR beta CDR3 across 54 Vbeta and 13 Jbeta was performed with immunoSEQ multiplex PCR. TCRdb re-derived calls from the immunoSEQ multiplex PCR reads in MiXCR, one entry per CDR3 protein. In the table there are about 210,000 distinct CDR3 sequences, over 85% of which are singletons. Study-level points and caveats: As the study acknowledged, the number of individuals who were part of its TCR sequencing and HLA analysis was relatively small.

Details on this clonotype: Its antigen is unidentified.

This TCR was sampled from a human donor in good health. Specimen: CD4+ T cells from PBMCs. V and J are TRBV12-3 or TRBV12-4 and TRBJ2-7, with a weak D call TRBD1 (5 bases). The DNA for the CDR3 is TGTGCCAGCAGTTACAGGTCGTACGAGCAGTACGTC. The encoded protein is CASSYRSYEQYV.